The clone carrying this TCR beta chain was counted many times. Antigen specificity is unknown. The CDR3 is made up of 13 amino acids. The V end lost 6 bases, the J end lost 0 bases, and 6 bases lay between the germline ends. In germline, CDR1 is MNHEY, CDR2 SMNVEV (reference sequence). The data were obtained in a study of metastatic and nonmetastatic thyroid tumors. Study background: Repertoires from malignant and benign thyroid patients were compared across blood and tumor or nodule tissue. Findings and limits, study-wide: Reported TCR beta diversity, measured in blood and tumor, was significantly higher for malignant thyroid tumors than for benign nodules.

As originally analysed: The study took CDR3 differences across clinicopathological groups and made a distant-metastasis classifier for papillary thyroid cancer from them. TCRdb re-analyzed the PCR reads through MiXCR. None of the V and J calls come from the authors' own analysis; TCRdb made them. This table holds about 16,000 clones, just over 30% found once. None of the patients had undergone any treatment ahead of thyroid surgery. The TCR sequence derives from a female donor with papillary thyroid cancer or a benign thyroid nodule (not recorded which). Some clones in this sample may be carry-over from other donors' samples. The rearrangement uses TRBV27 and TRBJ1-3, with TRBD1 as a possible D gene (5 bases). The specimen sequenced was blood. The CDR3 loop reads CASSRVSGNTIYF. The CDR3 DNA reads as TGTGCCAGCAGCAGGGTCTCTGGAAACACCATATATTTT.